The 22 T cell receptor beta chains reported below all come from one sample, sequenced in a study of blood T cell repertoires in COVID-19 (dated by TCRdb to about 2020). The library was prepared using the immunoSEQ multiplex PCR assay. TCRdb carries this immuneACCESS record with in-frame sequences only. Its versions omit some clonotypes, under half of them owing to an unresolved V gene in the studies checked, with the rest unexplained. Here the sample has some 490,000 clones; roughly nine tenths occur a single time. The ten largest clones represent around 7.9% of the sample. The sample was PBMCs or T cells enriched from blood (not recorded which). These receptors originate from a woman aged 60-70 years who had recovered from COVID-19.

The rearrangement joins TRBV30 to TRBJ1-3; D unresolved. V lost 0 bases and J 3 bases, leaving 12 bases between the germline ends. In germline, CDR1 is GTSNPN, CDR2 SVGIG (reference sequence). The CDR3 has 15 amino acids. Here the CDR3 DNA reads TGTGCCTGGAGTGTCCGGGTTAGGCGTGGAAACACCATATATTTT. Encoded protein: CAWSVRVRRGNTIYF.

This clone occurred once. The chain links TRBV30 to TRBJ1-2, with 7 bases fitting TRBD1. Trimming took 2 bases from V and 6 from J; bases not matched to a gene: 3. Germline CDR1 reads GTSNPN; CDR2 reads SVGIG (reference sequence). The CDR3 consists of 12 residues. CDR3 region: CAWSPGQHGYTF. CDR3 in DNA: TGTGCCTGGAGTCCGGGACAGCATGGCTACACCTTC.

Only one count was recorded for this clone. The V call is TRBV11-2, the J call TRBJ2-2, with D unresolved. CDR3 length equals 12 residues. Germline values: CDR1 SGHAT, CDR2 FQNNGV. Deletions cut 6 bases from V and 6 bases from J, with 8 bases between. CDR3 DNA sequence: TGTGCCAGCAGTCTTATCTCCGGGGAGCTGTTTTTT. Its protein is CASSLISGELFF.

The chain recombines TRBV2 with TRBJ1-5; the D gene is possibly TRBD1 (6 bases). Germline lookup yields CDR1 SNHLY and CDR2 FYNNEI. The V end was cut by 0 bases, the J end by 6 bases, with 12 bases between. The CDR3 runs to 15 residues. In DNA, the CDR3 is TGTGCCAGCAGTGAAGCGCAGGGGATGGGTCAGCCCCAGCATTTT. Translating it yields CASSEAQGMGQPQHF.

The chain has TRBV5-8 and TRBJ1-2; no reliable D call. The CDR3 runs to 13 residues. V was cut by 4 bases and J by 3 bases, with 10 bases left in between. CDR1 and CDR2 from the germline V gene are SGHTS and YDEGEE. DNA for the CDR3: TGTGCCAGCAGCCAGGCCTCAGACTATGGCTACACCTTC. It encodes CASSQASDYGYTF.

The CDR3 reads CASRNTGELFF. As DNA, the CDR3 is TGTGCCAGCCGGAACACCGGGGAGCTGTTTTTT. This chain connects TRBV6-5 to TRBJ2-2; no firm D call. CDR1 and CDR2 from the germline V gene are MNHEY and SVGAGI. Trimming removed 8 bases at V and 1 base at J, with 2 bases between. The CDR3 totals 11 residues.

This rearrangement joins TRBV4-1 to TRBJ2-3, with 8 bases matching TRBD2. V lost 1 base to trimming and J lost 6 bases; unmatched junction nucleotides: 6. Germline V gene data show CDR1 as MGHRA and CDR2 as YSYEKL. The CDR3 has 15 amino acids. CDR3 DNA: TGCGCCAGCAGCCAAGCTCGCGGGGGGATTGATACGCAGTATTTT. Protein sequence: CASSQARGGIDTQYF.

This chain joins TRBV2 and TRBJ2-7, with D perhaps TRBD1 (7 bases). The CDR3 length is 14 residues. Germline loops: CDR1 SNHLY, CDR2 FYNNEI. The V end was cut by 5 bases, the J end by 6 bases, with 17 bases between. CDR3 amino acids: CASSRGRGVREQYF. CDR3 DNA sequence: TGTGCCAGCAGTAGAGGCAGGGGGGTACGCGAGCAGTACTTC.

Notes on this clone: Other DNA sequences in this sample translate to the same CDR3. V is TRBV6-5 and J is TRBJ1-1; D might be TRBD1 (5 bases). There are 13 residues in the CDR3. Trimming shortened V by 5 bases and J by 1 base, and 8 bases separated the two germline ends. Germline loops: CDR1 MNHEY, CDR2 SVGAGI. As DNA, the CDR3 is TGTGCCAGCAGTCCTACAGGGAACACTGAAGCTTTCTTT. Amino acid sequence: CASSPTGNTEAFF.

The CDR3 DNA reads as TGTGCCAGCAGCTTAGGAGGGACAGGGTTTTCACCCCTCCACTTT. It translates to CASSLGGTGFSPLHF. The rearrangement joins TRBV13 to TRBJ1-6, with TRBD1 matching over 9 bases. The CDR3 contains 15 residues. J lost 9 bases, V lost 0 bases, and 3 bases had no gene match. Germline CDR1 PRHDT, CDR2 FYEKMQ (reference sequence).

V and J are TRBV7-2 and TRBJ2-1; no clear D. The CDR3 runs 17 residues. CDR1 and CDR2 (germline): SGHTA, FQGNSA. Between the trimmed V and J ends, which lost 0 bases and 8 bases, there was a span of 20 bases. CDR3 protein: CASSLALGGLIGDEQFF. The DNA of the CDR3 is TGTGCCAGCAGCTTAGCGCTAGGCGGCCTAATCGGCGATGAGCAGTTCTTC.

This chain links TRBV11-2 with TRBJ1-2; 9 positions agree with TRBD1. With 6 bases clipped from V and 4 bases from J, the junction kept 9 bases outside the gene matches. The CDR3 runs to 15 residues. Germline V lookup: CDR1 SGHAT, CDR2 FQNNGV. This chain's CDR3 is CASRSDRGAFYGYTF. CDR3 coding DNA: TGTGCCAGCAGATCGGACAGGGGCGCTTTCTATGGCTACACCTTC.

This rearrangement joins TRBV11-2 to TRBJ2-7; a possible D gene is TRBD2 (6 bases). The V gene's germline CDR1 is SGHAT and CDR2 FQNNGV. There are 15 residues in the CDR3. The V gene lost 4 bases and the J gene lost 7 bases, with 20 bases spanning the gap. The CDR3 nucleotides are TGTGCCAGCAGCTCCCCCATAGGGGACTTGGTGGAGCAGTACTTC. It specifies CASSSPIGDLVEQYF.

The chain recombines TRBV6-5 with TRBJ2-3; 9 bases fit TRBD2. This CDR3 comprises 13 residues. The germline V gene encodes CDR1 MNHEY and CDR2 SVGAGI. Germline trimming cut 7 bases from V and 3 bases from J; bases unmatched to any gene: 2. This CDR3 is CASTGLATDTQYF. The DNA for the CDR3 is TGTGCCAGCACAGGACTAGCGACAGATACGCAGTATTTT.

The V and J genes are TRBV5-1 and TRBJ1-4; 9 bases agree with TRBD1. This CDR3 region has 15 residues. V lost 5 bases, J lost 2 bases, and 4 bases stayed unmatched. Germline V gives CDR1 SGHRS, CDR2 YFSETQ. Here the CDR3 reads CASSSTGGTNEKLFF. The CDR3, as DNA: TGCGCCAGCAGTTCGACAGGGGGGACTAATGAAAAACTGTTTTTT.

The rearrangement joins TRBV5-7 to TRBJ2-7; D uncertain. TRBV5-7 is an open reading frame whose function is uncertain. The CDR3 is 12 residues long. Trimming stripped 4 bases from V and 3 bases from J, with 8 bases between. For the CDR3, the DNA is TGTGCCAGCAGCCTAGAGGACTACGAGCAGTACGTC. Translated, it gives CASSLEDYEQYV.

The rearrangement joins TRBV9 to TRBJ2-4, with TRBD1 matching 11 bases. CDR3 length: 16 amino acids. The germline V gene encodes CDR1 SGDLS and CDR2 YYNGEE. The J segment lost 8 bases and the V segment lost 2 bases, leaving 9 bases of the junction unmatched. CDR3 region: CASSVGAGTGGHIQYF. The CDR3 DNA follows: TGTGCCAGCAGCGTCGGAGCCGGGACAGGGGGACACATTCAGTACTTC. The full variable domain, its missing parts supplied by reference TRBV9 and TRBJ2-4, is DSGVTQTPKHLITATGQRVTLRCSPRSGDLSVYWYQQSLDQGLQFLIQYYNGEERAKGNILERFSAQQFPDLHSELNLSSLELGDSALYFCASSVGAGTGGHIQYFGAGTRLSVL.

The table lists this clone with a count of one. The V and J genes are TRBV5-1 and TRBJ2-5, with D perhaps TRBD1 (6 bases). V dropped 1 base and J dropped 2 bases, with 15 bases sitting between them. The germline V gene encodes CDR1 SGHRS and CDR2 YFSETQ. This CDR3 is built from 16 residues. CDR3 sequence: CASSLTYTGRQETQYF. In nucleotides, the CDR3 is TGCGCCAGCAGCTTGACCTATACAGGGCGGCAAGAGACCCAGTACTTC. Looking up the rest from reference TRBV5-1 and TRBJ2-5 gives the full variable domain: KAGVTQTPRYLIKTRGQQVTLSCSPISGHRSVSWYQQTPGQGLQFLFEYFSETQRNKGNFPGRFSGRQFSNSRSEMNVSTLELGDSALYLCASSLTYTGRQETQYFGPGTRLLVL.

V and J are TRBV18 and TRBJ1-1; 7 bases align to TRBD1. This CDR3 spans 16 amino acids. V shed 6 bases and J 3 bases; nucleotides not matched to a gene: 13. CDR1 and CDR2 (germline): KGHSH, LQKENI. CDR3 loop: CASSPNGDRSYTEAFF. The CDR3 coding sequence is TGTGCCAGCTCTCCCAACGGGGACAGATCGTACACTGAAGCTTTCTTT.

This clone was seen a single time. The genes are TRBV12-5 and TRBJ1-1; TRBD1 matches 8 bases. The CDR3 contains 14 residues. Germline V gives CDR1 LGHNT, CDR2 FRNRAP. The J segment lost 1 base and the V segment lost 2 bases, leaving 0 bases of the junction unmatched. As DNA, the CDR3 is TGTGCTAGTGGTTTGCAGGGGGCGAACACTGAAGCTTTCTTT. This codes for CASGLQGANTEAFF.

With regard to this clone: Compared with germline, one end of the junction differs, possibly owing to a read error. The chain links TRBV6-4 to TRBJ2-7; perhaps TRBD2 as D (5 bases). CDR3 length: 11 amino acids. The germline CDR1 and CDR2 sequences are MRHNA and SNTAGT. The CDR3 bases are TGTGCCAGCAGTGACAAGGGCCTAGCTTGCTTC. This codes for CASSDKGLACF.

The chain is built from TRBV11-2 and TRBJ2-1; 7 nucleotides align to TRBD1. V lost 5 bases, J lost 7 bases, and 11 bases stayed unmatched. CDR1 is SGHAT, CDR2 FQNNGV, per germline. This CDR3 comprises 15 residues. This CDR3 reads CASSAPPGTANEQFF. CDR3 sequence (DNA): TGTGCCAGCAGCGCCCCCCCGGGGACAGCTAATGAGCAGTTCTTC. Full variable domain (missing parts from reference TRBV11-2 and TRBJ2-1): EAGVAQSPRYKIIEKRQSVAFWCNPISGHATLYWYQQILGQGPKLLIQFQNNGVVDDSQLPKDRFSAERLKGVDSTLKIQPAKLEDSAVYLCASSAPPGTANEQFFGPGTRLTVL.